The entry below describes one T cell receptor beta chain. The data originate from a study of blood T cell repertoires in COVID-19. Under the authors' procedure: Amplifying reference gene primers gave estimates of nucleated cell counts. The protocol was immunoSEQ multiplex PCR, while the TCRdb copy is restricted to in-frame clones and leaves out a portion. V and J calls plus clone size are reproduced from that table; the DNA served to infer D and trimming. The sample contains fewer than 45,000 clones, about 83% of which appear only once. The sample was peripheral blood. The source is a man between 60 and 75 years old with active COVID-19.

CDR3 DNA sequence: TGTGCCAGCAGCGACAGGGCTGGGGCCAACGTCCTGACTTTC. It encodes CASSDRAGANVLTF. The genes are TRBV9 and TRBJ2-6; perhaps TRBD1 as D (6 bases). V was pared by 3 bases and J by 2 bases, with 6 bases between. CDR3 size: 14 residues. The V gene's germline CDR1 is SGDLS and CDR2 YYNGEE.